The 10 T cell receptor beta chains below all came from one sample that was sequenced in a study of liver allograft versus peripheral blood T cells. Study context: The authors compared T cell receptor repertoires in transplanted livers with recipients' peripheral blood repertoires.

TCRdb reanalysed the reads using MiXCR and keeps one entry per CDR3 protein. The data contain 8,500 to 9,500 distinct CDR3 sequences, about a fifth of them singletons. These receptors were collected from a human patient who had a liver transplant. Some of the T cells may derive from the graft donor.

This clonotype is medium-sized. The V gene is TRBV11-2, the J gene TRBJ2-1, with 8 bases fitting TRBD1. The V gene's germline CDR1 is SGHAT and CDR2 FQNNGV. V lost 4 bases to trimming and J lost 5 bases; unmatched junction nucleotides: 7. The CDR3 sequence is 15 residues long. In DNA form, the CDR3 reads TGTGCCAGCAGCTCCCGACAGGGGTCGAACAATGAGCAGTTCTTC. Amino acids: CASSSRQGSNNEQFF.

This clonotype was observed at least ten times. V usage is TRBV5-4 and J usage is TRBJ2-2; 15 bases align to TRBD2. CDR1 SGHNT and CDR2 YYREEE come from the germline V gene (reference sequence). The CDR3 is 19 residues long. The V and J ends lost 4 bases and 5 bases, in that order; junction bases with no gene match: 12. The CDR3 DNA sequence: TGTGCCAGCAGCGGAGGGACTAGCGGGGGGACCCGAGGGACCGGGGAGCTGTTTTTT. This sequence encodes CASSGGTSGGTRGTGELFF.

The V call is TRBV12-3 or TRBV12-4, the J call TRBJ2-7; D remains ambiguous. The length of the CDR3 is 14 residues. Trimming left V 1 base short and J 5 bases short, with 12 bases between. CDR3 nucleotides: TGTGCCAGCAGTTTAGACAGATCCCTAGACGAGCAGTACTTC. This codes for CASSLDRSLDEQYF.

This clonotype is medium-sized (0.01 to 0.1%). The chain links TRBV19 to TRBJ2-1; D gene unclear. V lost 3 bases, J lost 1 base, and 7 bases lay in between. The CDR3 loop spans 14 amino acids. The germline gives CDR1 LNHDA, CDR2 SQIVND (reference sequence). The CDR3 DNA is TGTGCCAGTAGTATGGGTTCGTCCTACAATGAGCAGTTCTTC. Protein product: CASSMGSSYNEQFF. The full variable domain, completed using reference TRBV19 and TRBJ2-1, is DGGITQSPKYLFRKEGQNVTLSCEQNLNHDAMYWYRQDPGQGLRLIYYSQIVNDFQKGDIAEGYSVSREKKESFPLTVTSAQKNPTAFYLCASSMGSSYNEQFFGPGTRLTVL.

This clonotype rates as medium-sized. This chain connects TRBV6-1 to TRBJ2-5, with no clear D. CDR3 length equals 12 residues. The germline CDR1 and CDR2 sequences are MNHNS and SASEGT. The ends were cut back, 7 bases at V and 4 bases at J, with 10 bases in the middle. CDR3 region: CASMDHVETQYF. CDR3 bases: TGTGCCAGCATGGACCACGTAGAGACCCAGTACTTC.

V is TRBV28 and J is TRBJ2-5; 7 positions agree with TRBD2. The CDR3 has 15 amino acids. V was clipped by 2 bases and J by 5 bases; unmatched bases: 8. CDR1 and CDR2 (germline): MDHEN, SYDVKM. The CDR3 DNA reads TGTGCCAGCAGTTTAGTAACGGGGGGAGGGGAGACCCAGTACTTC. Amino acid sequence: CASSLVTGGGETQYF. The whole variable domain, remainder taken from reference TRBV28 and TRBJ2-5, is DVKVTQSSRYLVKRTGEKVFLECVQDMDHENMFWYRQDPGLGLRLIYFSYDVKMKEKGDIPEGYSVSREKKERFSLILESASTNQTSMYLCASSLVTGGGETQYFGPGTRLLVL.

In its sample, this clonotype is medium-sized. The chain is built from TRBV6-5 and TRBJ2-7; 10 nucleotides align to TRBD2. CDR1 and CDR2 (germline): MNHEY, SVGAGI. The CDR3 runs 14 residues. The J segment lost 4 bases and the V segment lost 0 bases, leaving 0 bases of the junction unmatched. The CDR3 loop reads CASSYSSGRYEQYF. Written as DNA, the CDR3 is TGTGCCAGCAGTTACTCTAGCGGGAGGTACGAGCAGTACTTC.

At least ten counts were recorded for this clonotype. The chain links TRBV29-1 to TRBJ1-3; 7 nucleotides agree with TRBD1. The CDR3 extends over 16 amino acids. Germline CDR1 is SQVTM and CDR2 is ANQGSEA. Germline trimming cut 5 bases from V and 0 bases from J; bases unmatched to any gene: 10. The CDR3 region has the DNA TGCAGCGTTATAGAGCCAGGGGGTAACTCTGGAAACACCATATATTTT. Amino acid sequence: CSVIEPGGNSGNTIYF.

This clonotype turned up a few times. This chain connects TRBV24-1 to TRBJ2-3, with D uncertain. The CDR3 spans 14 residues. Trimming stripped 2 bases from V and 1 base from J, with 6 bases between. From germline, CDR1 is KGHDR and CDR2 SFDVKD. For the CDR3, the DNA is TGTGCCACCAGTGATTACCTAGGCACAGATACGCAGTATTTT. This encodes CATSDYLGTDTQYF.

This clonotype is categorized as medium-sized. V usage is TRBV18 and J usage is TRBJ1-1, with TRBD1 as a possible D gene (5 bases). The CDR3 extends over 14 amino acids. Germline V lookup: CDR1 KGHSH, CDR2 LQKENI. Trimming took off 5 bases at V and 5 bases at J, with 15 bases between the two ends. The CDR3 spells CASSALGEGTEAFF. DNA of the CDR3: TGTGCCAGCTCAGCCCTTGGAGAGGGGACTGAAGCTTTCTTT.